Below, 11 T cell receptor beta chains from the same sample are listed, as sequenced in a study of a mutant IDH1 vaccine in newly diagnosed glioma. These TCRs are of unknown antigen specificity. Sample time point: week 5, during vaccination. Vaccination used 300 ug of mutant IDH1 20-mer peptide per dose, with topical imiquimod. Sequencing was performed with immunoSEQ multiplex PCR; in TCRdb, only in-frame clones are kept and a portion is missing. Counted here are some 35,000 clones, roughly 79% occurring once; the ten biggest clones make up about an eighth. The material was PBMCs, obtained from a glioma patient whose treatment included an IDH1 peptide vaccine. Receptors were obtained from a man aged 50 or older with glioma.

This chain connects TRBV6-1 to TRBJ2-7, with 8 bases lining up with TRBD1. The CDR3 is 14 amino acids. Germline CDR1 is MNHNS and CDR2 is SASEGT. The junction had 6 bases not matched to a gene; V was cut back by 7 bases and J by 1 base. The CDR3 is CASKPWTGSYEQYF. In nucleotides, the CDR3 is TGTGCCAGCAAACCCTGGACAGGGTCCTACGAGCAGTACTTC.

The chain uses TRBV18 and TRBJ2-5; 7 bases are shared with TRBD2. This CDR3 comprises 15 residues. V shed 2 bases and J 4 bases; nucleotides not matched to a gene: 7. Germline V gene lookup returns CDR1 KGHSH and CDR2 LQKENI. CDR3 DNA: TGTGCCAGCTCACCAAGTTCGACTAGCCGAGAGACCCAGTACTTC. This encodes CASSPSSTSRETQYF.

The chain is built from TRBV28 and TRBJ1-5; 8 positions agree with TRBD1. The CDR3 sequence is 16 residues long. Per germline, CDR1 MDHEN and CDR2 SYDVKM. Unmatched junction bases numbered 8, after V lost 4 bases and J lost 3 bases. CDR3 protein: CASSSLRQGYNQPQHF. The CDR3 region has the DNA TGTGCCAGCAGTTCATTACGACAGGGGTACAATCAGCCCCAGCATTTT.

This clone came up a few times. The V call is TRBV14, the J call TRBJ2-1; D uncertain. The CDR3 consists of 13 residues. Germline lookup yields CDR1 SGHDN and CDR2 FVKESK. V shed 1 base and J shed 7 bases, with 8 bases lying between them. The CDR3 bases are TGTGCCAGCAGCCAAGGGTTCCTGAATGAGCAGTTCTTC. Amino acids: CASSQGFLNEQFF. Using reference TRBV14 and TRBJ2-1 for the parts outside the CDR3, the full variable domain is EAGVTQFPSHSVIEKGQTVTLRCDPISGHDNLYWYRRVMGKEIKFLLHFVKESKQDESGMPNNRFLAERTGGTYSTLKVQPAELEDSGVYFCASSQGFLNEQFFGPGTRLTVL.

The chain carries TRBV13 and TRBJ1-6; TRBD1 matches 7 bases. There are 14 residues in the CDR3. Germline V gene sequence: CDR1 PRHDT, CDR2 FYEKMQ (reference sequence). J lost 8 bases, V lost 4 bases, and 5 bases had no gene match. The CDR3 here is CASSSAGGYSPLHF. The CDR3 DNA follows: TGTGCCAGCAGCTCCGCAGGGGGGTATTCACCCCTCCACTTT.

This clone was counted a single time. The rearrangement links TRBV2 to TRBJ1-5; D remains ambiguous. The CDR3 loop spans 13 amino acids. The germline CDR1 and CDR2 sequences are SNHLY and FYNNEI. The germline V and J ends were trimmed by 8 bases and 2 bases, with 10 bases remaining between them. For the CDR3, the DNA is TGTGCCAGCCATCTTGGGGGCAATCAGCCCCAGCATTTT. It codes for CASHLGGNQPQHF. Filled out from reference TRBV2 and TRBJ1-5, the complete variable domain reads EPEVTQTPSHQVTQMGQEVILRCVPISNHLYFYWYRQILGQKVEFLVSFYNNEISEKSEIFDDQFSVERPDGSNFTLKIRSTKLEDSAMYFCASHLGGNQPQHFGDGTRLSIL.

This chain joins TRBV6-1 and TRBJ2-3; no clear D gene. This CDR3 is 15 amino acids long. Germline CDR1 is MNHNS and CDR2 is SASEGT. Trimming removed 1 base from V and 3 bases from J, with 11 bases in between. CDR3 DNA sequence: TGTGCCAGCAGTGAAGGCAGATGGGCAACAGATACGCAGTATTTT. This gives the protein CASSEGRWATDTQYF.

V and J are TRBV7-9 and TRBJ1-2; tentatively, D is TRBD1 (6 bases). The CDR3 sequence is 12 residues long. Germline V CDR1 and CDR2: SEHNR, FQNEAQ (reference sequence). The V and J ends lost 11 bases and 4 bases respectively, with 14 bases between them. The chain's CDR3 is CASGGGAYGYTF. The CDR3 nucleotides are TGTGCCTCCGGAGGGGGGGCCTATGGCTACACCTTC.

This sequence joins TRBV11-3 and TRBJ2-1, with D perhaps matching TRBD1 or TRBD2 (6 bases each). Germline values: CDR1 SGHNT, CDR2 YENEEA. Trimming cost V 6 bases and J 3 bases, with 15 bases left between them. The CDR3 covers 15 residues. This CDR3 reads CASRKGEADYNEQFF. The CDR3 nucleotides are TGTGCCAGCAGAAAGGGGGAGGCTGACTACAATGAGCAGTTCTTC.

This chain joins TRBV5-5 and TRBJ1-3; D uncertain. The CDR3 extends over 11 amino acids. The germline V gene encodes CDR1 SGHKS and CDR2 YYEKEE (reference sequence). V lost 0 bases, J lost 9 bases, and 4 bases lay in between. DNA for the CDR3: TGTGCCAGCAGCTTGGATGCCACCATATATTTT. Its translation: CASSLDATIYF.

This chain joins TRBV6-5 and TRBJ1-5; 8 bases fit TRBD1. With 0 bases clipped from V and 6 bases from J, the junction kept 4 bases outside the gene matches. The CDR3 length is 15 residues. Germline V lookup: CDR1 MNHEY, CDR2 SVGAGI. CDR3 DNA: TGTGCCAGCAGTTACTCAGGGACAGGCCTTCAGCCCCAGCATTTT. Protein sequence: CASSYSGTGLQPQHF.